What follows are 11 T cell receptor beta chains derived from one specimen sequenced in a study of blood T cell repertoires in COVID-19. The table came from immunoSEQ multiplex PCR; TCRdb's copy has only in-frame clones and leaves some out. The sample carries some 190,000 clones, 70% to 90% recorded once. Sequencing was done on a sample of peripheral blood. These TCRs come from a human donor with active or convalescent COVID-19. The donor label of this sample is uncertain.

The DNA for the CDR3 is TGTGCCAGCAGTTACACTCGGGGGAGATCCTACGAGCAGTACTTC. It codes for CASSYTRGRSYEQYF. This chain uses TRBV6-2 or TRBV6-3 with TRBJ2-7; maybe TRBD2 (6 bases). Trimming took 2 bases from V and 1 from J, leaving 12 bases between them. CDR3 length: 15 residues. Germline assignment: CDR1 MNHEY and CDR2 SVGEGT.

This clone appeared a single time. Compared with germline, one end of the junction differs, possibly owing to a read error. The chain carries TRBV7-2 and TRBJ2-7; D is perhaps TRBD2 (7 bases). Germline CDR1 reads SGHTA; CDR2 reads FQGNSA. The CDR3 has 13 residues. The CDR3 spells CASSLVLSRGADF. CDR3 nucleotide sequence: TGTGCCAGCAGCTTAGTTCTGAGCCGGGGGGCGGACTTC. The whole variable domain, filled in from reference TRBV7-2 and TRBJ2-7, reads GAGVSQSPSNKVTEKGKDVELRCDPISGHTALYWYRQSLGQGLEFLIYFQGNSAPDKSGLPSDRFSAERTGGSVSTLTIQRTQQEDSAVYLCASSLVLSRGADFGPGTRLTVT.

The V call is TRBV7-9, the J call TRBJ2-7, with 14 nucleotides matching TRBD2. Germline CDR1 reads SEHNR; CDR2 reads FQNEAQ (reference sequence). This CDR3 comprises 15 residues. Unmatched junction bases numbered 5, after V lost 5 bases and J lost 5 bases. CDR3 coding DNA: TGTGCCAGCAGCCGGACTAGCGGGAGGTCAAACGAGCAGTACTTC. Translation gives CASSRTSGRSNEQYF. Drawing the rest from reference TRBV7-9 and TRBJ2-7, the complete variable domain is DTGVSQNPRHKITKRGQNVTFRCDPISEHNRLYWYRQTLGQGPEFLTYFQNEAQLEKSRLLSDRFSAERPKGSFSTLEIQRTEQGDSAMYLCASSRTSGRSNEQYFGPGTRLTVT.

The J gene is TRBJ2-7, the V gene TRBV10-1; unclear D gene. Trimming cost V 10 bases and J 3 bases, with 10 bases left between them. Germline values: CDR1 WNHNN, CDR2 SYGVQD (reference sequence). This CDR3 is built from 11 residues. CDR3: CATSTGYEQYF. CDR3 nucleotide sequence: TGCGCCACCTCGACTGGCTACGAGCAGTACTTC.

The V gene is TRBV6-5, the J gene TRBJ2-1, with TRBD1 as a possible D gene (5 bases). Between the trimmed V and J ends, which lost 4 bases and 0 bases, there was a span of 10 bases. The V gene's germline CDR1 is MNHEY and CDR2 SVGAGI. This CDR3 is 15 amino acids long. CDR3 bases: TGTGCCAGCAGTTTAGGAACAGGCTCCTACAATGAGCAGTTCTTC. Amino acid sequence: CASSLGTGSYNEQFF.

This chain uses TRBV5-5 with TRBJ1-5; D is possibly TRBD1 (5 bases). V was pared by 2 bases and J by 8 bases, with 17 bases between. The CDR3 has 15 amino acids. Germline CDR1 reads SGHKS; CDR2 reads YYEKEE (reference sequence). The CDR3 DNA follows: TGTGCCAGCAGCTTCAGCTCAGGTCCGGGGGAGCCCCAGCATTTT. Amino acid sequence: CASSFSSGPGEPQHF.

The gene calls are TRBV7-2 and TRBJ1-4, with D perhaps TRBD1 (5 bases). The CDR3 is 16 residues long. The V end lost 0 bases, the J end lost 7 bases, and 15 bases lay between the germline ends. Germline V gene sequence: CDR1 SGHTA, CDR2 FQGNSA. CDR3 in DNA: TGTGCCAGCAGCTTAGCGCATGCAGGGAACGGTGAAAAACTGTTTTTT. Translation: CASSLAHAGNGEKLFF.

The gene calls are TRBV2 and TRBJ2-5, with D perhaps TRBD1 (5 bases). The CDR3 is made up of 14 amino acids. V was pared by 6 bases and J by 0 bases, with 11 bases between. Germline CDR1 is SNHLY and CDR2 is FYNNEI. Here the CDR3 DNA reads TGTGCCAGCAGCGCGACAGCGTACCAAGAGACCCAGTACTTC. The encoded protein is CASSATAYQETQYF. Full variable domain (rest looked up from reference TRBV2 and TRBJ2-5): EPEVTQTPSHQVTQMGQEVILRCVPISNHLYFYWYRQILGQKVEFLVSFYNNEISEKSEIFDDQFSVERPDGSNFTLKIRSTKLEDSAMYFCASSATAYQETQYFGPGTRLLVL.

In DNA form, the CDR3 reads TGCGCCAGCAGCTTGAGTGGGGAGGGGCAAGAGACCCAGTACTTC. This sequence encodes CASSLSGEGQETQYF. The genes are TRBV5-1 and TRBJ2-5; 7 bases are shared with TRBD2. The germline gives CDR1 SGHRS, CDR2 YFSETQ. The CDR3 totals 15 residues. V gave up 1 base and J gave up 2 bases; unmatched junction bases: 5.

CDR3 nucleotides: TGTGCCAGCAGCTTCCAACAGAACACCTACGAGCAGTACTTC. It is translated as CASSFQQNTYEQYF. This sequence joins TRBV7-2 and TRBJ2-7; D not certain. V lost 3 bases and J 2 bases, leaving 11 bases between the germline ends. Germline assignment: CDR1 SGHTA and CDR2 FQGNSA. The CDR3 contains 14 residues.

The rearrangement uses TRBV29-1 and TRBJ2-1; 8 bases fit TRBD1. J gave up 9 bases and V 5 bases, and 3 bases lay outside the gene matches. The CDR3 covers 11 residues. Germline CDR1 and CDR2: SQVTM and ANQGSEA. CDR3: CSVKQGGEQFF. Written as DNA, the CDR3 is TGCAGCGTTAAACAGGGGGGTGAGCAGTTCTTC.